Below, 9 T cell receptor beta chains from the same sample are listed, as sequenced in a study of cytomegalovirus exposure and HLA in healthy donors. 60 Vbeta and 13 Jbeta primers were used in PCR. Repertoires were generated with immunoSEQ multiplex PCR, while TCRdb's copy carries only in-frame clones and drops some. The sample consists of about 160,000 clones, roughly 84% of them appearing once. Material for sequencing was PBMCs. These receptors all stem from a young man in good health and CMV-seronegative.

This chain uses TRBV4-2 with TRBJ2-7; D gene uncertain. V was pared by 4 bases and J by 6 bases, with 13 bases between. CDR3 length equals 13 residues. The germline CDR1 and CDR2 sequences are LGHNA and YNFKEQ. The CDR3 loop is CASSLSEATEQYF. The CDR3 DNA follows: TGTGCCAGCAGCCTTAGTGAAGCTACCGAGCAGTACTTC.

For the CDR3, the DNA is TGTGCCAGCCGATCGTGGGGAGGGACTGAAGCTTTCTTT. It yields the protein CASRSWGGTEAFF. This chain uses TRBV28 with TRBJ1-1, with D unresolved. Trimming took off 8 bases at V and 5 bases at J, with 15 bases between the two ends. Germline V gene sequence: CDR1 MDHEN, CDR2 SYDVKM. The CDR3 covers 13 residues.

The genes are TRBV27 and TRBJ2-7; D may be TRBD1 (6 bases). Germline assignment: CDR1 MNHEY and CDR2 SMNVEV (reference sequence). The ends were cut back, 5 bases at V and 3 bases at J, with 17 bases in the middle. The CDR3 spans 15 residues. CDR3 in DNA: TGTGCCAGCAGTACCAGGGGTTACGCTGGCTACGAGCAGTACTTC. It translates to CASSTRGYAGYEQYF.

The J gene is TRBJ2-7, the V gene TRBV5-5, with 11 bases matching TRBD2. The V segment lost 6 bases and the J segment 1 base; nucleotides outside the gene matches: 15. The CDR3 is made up of 18 amino acids. CDR1 is SGHKS and CDR2 is YYEKEE in the germline V gene (reference sequence). CDR3: CASKGLAGAEKRSYEQYF. In DNA, the CDR3 is TGTGCCAGCAAAGGACTAGCGGGCGCTGAGAAAAGGTCCTACGAGCAGTACTTC.

This chain connects TRBV9 to TRBJ1-1, with 9 nucleotides matching TRBD1. The CDR3 has 15 amino acids. In germline, CDR1 is SGDLS, CDR2 YYNGEE. The V and J ends lost 0 bases and 1 base, in that order; junction bases with no gene match: 1. CDR3 sequence reads: CASSVGDRENTEAFF. The CDR3 DNA sequence: TGTGCCAGCAGCGTAGGGGACAGGGAGAACACTGAAGCTTTCTTT.

V is TRBV9 and J is TRBJ1-1; a possible D gene is TRBD1 (6 bases). Germline lookup yields CDR1 SGDLS and CDR2 YYNGEE. Trimming pared 9 bases from V and 7 bases from J, leaving 25 bases between. The CDR3 has 15 amino acids. Here the CDR3 reads CATEVGRGGPLEAFF. In nucleotides, the CDR3 is TGTGCCACGGAGGTGGGGCGTGGGGGCCCGCTTGAAGCTTTCTTT.

The chain carries TRBV2 and TRBJ1-5; D call uncertain. Trimming pared 2 bases from V and 1 base from J, leaving 6 bases between. CDR3 length equals 14 residues. Germline V gene sequence: CDR1 SNHLY, CDR2 FYNNEI. CDR3 protein: CASSEHRSNQPQHF. The CDR3 coding sequence is TGTGCCAGCAGTGAACACAGAAGCAATCAGCCCCAGCATTTT.

The genes are TRBV9 and TRBJ1-2; D is possibly TRBD1 (6 bases). CDR3 size: 14 residues. Germline V gives CDR1 SGDLS, CDR2 YYNGEE. V was trimmed by 0 bases and J by 4 bases, leaving 10 bases between them. The CDR3 here is CASSVGEGGYGYTF. Here the CDR3 DNA reads TGTGCCAGCAGCGTAGGGGAGGGGGGCTATGGCTACACCTTC. Full variable domain (rest looked up from reference TRBV9 and TRBJ1-2): DSGVTQTPKHLITATGQRVTLRCSPRSGDLSVYWYQQSLDQGLQFLIQYYNGEERAKGNILERFSAQQFPDLHSELNLSSLELGDSALYFCASSVGEGGYGYTFGSGTRLTVV.

The chain couples TRBV2 to TRBJ2-1, with 7 bases matching TRBD1. Germline V CDR1 and CDR2: SNHLY, FYNNEI. V dropped 7 bases and J dropped 4; count of bases not matched to a gene: 4. The CDR3 spans 13 residues. CDR3 region: CASTGQLYNEQFF. The CDR3 DNA is TGTGCCAGCACGGGACAGCTTTACAATGAGCAGTTCTTC. The variable domain in full, with the rest retrieved from reference TRBV2 and TRBJ2-1, is EPEVTQTPSHQVTQMGQEVILRCVPISNHLYFYWYRQILGQKVEFLVSFYNNEISEKSEIFDDQFSVERPDGSNFTLKIRSTKLEDSAMYFCASTGQLYNEQFFGPGTRLTVL.